This is a list of T cell receptor beta chains from one sample in a study of T cells in Graves' hyperthyroidism and ophthalmopathy. TCRdb ran MiXCR on the multiplex PCR reads and lists one entry per CDR3 protein. The sample carries roughly 500,000 distinct CDR3 sequences, approximately 48% recorded once. Sequenced input: peripheral blood or thyroid tissue (not recorded which). Receptors were obtained from an adult woman with Graves' disease, either hyperthyroidism or ophthalmopathy (not recorded which). Each CDR3 is given with its conserved first and last residue.

v_gene: TRBV20-1; CDR3aa: CSASASFPETQYF
v_gene: TRBV15; CDR3aa: CATSGTGRDYNEQFF
v_gene: TRBV11-2; CDR3aa: CASSSLPSSGSGETQHF
v_gene: TRBV29-1; CDR3aa: CSVPHGPIGELFF
v_gene: TRBV27; CDR3aa: CASSQDRLGGYTF
v_gene: TRBV7-2; CDR3aa: CASSLEHYGTTINYGYTF
v_gene: TRBV24-1; CDR3aa: CATSDRRSSGANVLTF
v_gene: TRBV5-1; CDR3aa: CASSHFEFGTPIEQYF
v_gene: TRBV12-3/TRBV12-4; CDR3aa: CASSDLAISSYEQYF
v_gene: TRBV29-1; CDR3aa: CSVALAGGGYEQYF
v_gene: TRBV5-1; CDR3aa: CASSLRTGLDSPLHF
v_gene: TRBV10-3; CDR3aa: CAISPGTGERPGYTF
v_gene: TRBV6-1; CDR3aa: CASSGLSTGFGYGYTF
v_gene: TRBV20-1; CDR3aa: CSAPHPGQLNTEAFF
v_gene: TRBV14; CDR3aa: CASSQVTGGRYTF
v_gene: TRBV14; CDR3aa: CASRQTGYNSPLHF
v_gene: TRBV12-3/TRBV12-4; CDR3aa: CASSLGQGVSHEQYF
v_gene: TRBV6-1; CDR3aa: CASAPYPYEQYF
v_gene: TRBV29-1; CDR3aa: CSVVGHGYTF
v_gene: TRBV19; CDR3aa: CATHLGRGVLRRPQHF
v_gene: TRBV7-9; CDR3aa: CAAQGPYEQYF
v_gene: TRBV9; CDR3aa: CASSVGGNTGELFF
v_gene: TRBV5-1; CDR3aa: CASSLAGLGEETQYF
v_gene: TRBV20-1; CDR3aa: CSAQGQVDQPQHF
v_gene: TRBV7-3; CDR3aa: CASSPGGGTGNGYTF
v_gene: TRBV20-1; CDR3aa: CSALLGQGFLPQHF
v_gene: TRBV11-2; CDR3aa: CASSLAPRGPRRTEAFF
v_gene: TRBV7-6; CDR3aa: CASTGGRLPQHF
v_gene: TRBV20-1; CDR3aa: CSARSGQAYEQYF
v_gene: TRBV2; CDR3aa: CASSSTGLASNEQFF
v_gene: TRBV10-3; CDR3aa: CAIRPGDRPSYIYGYTF
v_gene: TRBV19; CDR3aa: CASSPSTGGEQYF
v_gene: TRBV7-9; CDR3aa: CASSFRVNEQYF
v_gene: TRBV7-8; CDR3aa: CASSWGASDTQYF
v_gene: TRBV7-2; CDR3aa: CASSAQHGLVEQYF
v_gene: TRBV19; CDR3aa: CASSRNGLAHGELFF
v_gene: TRBV10-3; CDR3aa: CAISEQGIKETQYF
v_gene: TRBV7-9; CDR3aa: CASRPTSGSADEQYF
v_gene: TRBV7-2; CDR3aa: CASRRTGTGNTIYF
v_gene: TRBV5-1; CDR3aa: CASSLDSGLSSPLHF
v_gene: TRBV20-1; CDR3aa: CSPRPGEYEQYF
v_gene: TRBV5-1; CDR3aa: CASGGAGRYDEQFF
v_gene: TRBV5-4; CDR3aa: CASSLENRPNYGYTF
v_gene: TRBV30; CDR3aa: CAWSAVGRANSPLHF
v_gene: TRBV6-9; CDR3aa: CASSYLNTEAFF
v_gene: TRBV7-9; CDR3aa: CASSLVLGYSNQPQHF
v_gene: TRBV6-1; CDR3aa: CASSVTESYEQYF
v_gene: TRBV20-1; CDR3aa: CSATDSVISGNTIYF
v_gene: TRBV6-2/TRBV6-3; CDR3aa: CASSRSEGGRQYF
v_gene: TRBV7-3; CDR3aa: CASSVDRNYEQYF
v_gene: TRBV19; CDR3aa: CASSIGTGGGQPQHF
v_gene: TRBV24-1; CDR3aa: CATSALTTGELSW
v_gene: TRBV19; CDR3aa: CASNGGSNTGELFF